This note documents a single TCR beta chain sequence. These data come from a study of control samples from healthy donors and cancer patients. Between the trimmed V and J ends, which lost 1 base and 3 bases, there was a span of 7 bases. Germline V gene lookup returns CDR1 SQVTM and CDR2 ANQGSEA. The CDR3 spans 13 residues. TCRdb's table, derived via immunoSEQ multiplex PCR, lists solely in-frame clones and lacks some. The table shows about 220,000 clones, with roughly 94% occurring only once. The V gene is TRBV29-1, the J gene TRBJ1-5, with unresolved D. This receptor was obtained from a man in his fifties or sixties in good health. The sequencing input was blood. The CDR3 sequence is CSVEAGTNQPQHF. DNA for the CDR3: TGCAGCGTTGAAGCCGGTACCAATCAGCCCCAGCATTTT.